Described below is a single T cell receptor beta chain sequence and its context. The specificity of this receptor is unknown. No base quality values were provided; no much bigger clone lies one nucleotide off. The sample originates from a study of blood T cell repertoires in COVID-19 (TCRdb year 2020). As for the study more broadly: Samples from collaborators originated in the United States, Italy and Spain and spanned both the acute and convalescent phases of COVID-19. The material from the prospective study consisted of cDNA or gDNA derived from T cells, B-cell-depleted T cells, or PBMCs. Subjects who had been exposed to COVID-19, were actively infected with it, or had recovered from it provided the deeply sampled blood TCRbeta repertoires that made up the dataset. The repertoires were made available in a free public database intended to serve as a resource for research on the immune response to SARS-CoV-2. Samples were obtained from the ongoing ImmuneRACE study (first 160 participants) and from approximately 1,200 subjects provided by 6 global collaborators. A de-identified subject ID, COVID-19 status, age in years and sex were almost always included in the sample metadata. Where available, HLA class I and class II types were taken from metadata supplied by the sample provider and were not determined by assay-based typing.

Collaborating institutions collected whole blood in K2EDTA tubes following their own protocols. For TCRbeta analysis, collaborators shipped samples as frozen whole blood, isolated PBMCs, or DNA extracted from either of those sample types. What the research found in general, with its limitations: How much clinical and demographic metadata was included differed by source and by participant, and the metadata was provided uncurated.

The immunoSEQ Assay, a bias-controlled multiplex PCR, was used to amplify TCRbeta CDR3 regions from genomic DNA. Per the original workflow: The number of nucleated cells in each sample was estimated by amplification of reference gene primers within the assay. To quantify the absolute abundance of each unique TCRbeta CDR3 rearrangement, sequence reads were collapsed and filtered. For each sample, productive Simpson clonality was calculated as the square root of Simpson's diversity index over productive rearrangements. TCRdb limited this immuneACCESS table to in-frame rearrangements with V and J called. A share of clones is missing; checked studies link under half to unresolved V genes, and the rest is unexplained. V and J calls plus clone size are reproduced from that table; the DNA served to infer D and trimming. The sample yields 90,000 to 120,000 clones; about 90% were counted once. The top ten clones comprise roughly 1.2% of the sample.

The clonotype comes from a woman between 25 and 40 years old with acute or convalescent COVID-19. Sequenced sample: peripheral blood.

The CDR3 has the sequence CASEGTGQPYEQYF. The DNA sequence is given as TGTGCCAGCGAAGGAACAGGGCAGCCCTACGAGCAGTACTTC. The sequence is built from TRBV6-5 and TRBJ2-7; the D gene is perhaps TRBD1, on 6 matching bases. The CDR3 has 14 amino acids, counting the end cysteine and phenylalanine. The kept DNA is CDR3 alone, 42 bases in frame from the first base. V gives up 8 bases and J gives up 2 bases, and the segment between their germline ends measures 16 bases. Via the germline V gene, CDR1 is MNHEY and CDR2 SVGAGI.